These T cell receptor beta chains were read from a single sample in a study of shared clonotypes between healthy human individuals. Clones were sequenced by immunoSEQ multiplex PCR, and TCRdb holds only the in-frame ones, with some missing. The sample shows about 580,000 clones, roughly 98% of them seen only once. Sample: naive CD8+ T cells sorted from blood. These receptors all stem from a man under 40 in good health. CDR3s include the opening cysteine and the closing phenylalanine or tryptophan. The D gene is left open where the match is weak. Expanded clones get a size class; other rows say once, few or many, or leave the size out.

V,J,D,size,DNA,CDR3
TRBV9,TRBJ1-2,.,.,TGTGCCAGCAGCCCTAACAGTTTC,CASSPNSF
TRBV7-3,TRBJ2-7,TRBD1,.,TGTGCCAGCAGCCCCGGACAGGGAAGCTTCTACGAGCAGTACTTC,CASSPGQGSFYEQYF
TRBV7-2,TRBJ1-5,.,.,TGTGCCAGCAGCTCTCGGTATAGCAATCAGCCCCAGCATTTT,CASSSRYSNQPQHF
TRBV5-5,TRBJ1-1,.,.,TGTGCCAGCAGCTTAGAAGCAGGGGTATTCGTGAACACTGAAGCTTTCTTT,CASSLEAGVFVNTEAFF
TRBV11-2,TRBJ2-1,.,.,TGTGCCAGCAGCTTAGCTGGAGTGGCGGGATCCTACAATGAGCAGTTCTTC,CASSLAGVAGSYNEQFF
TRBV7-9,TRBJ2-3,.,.,TGTGCCAGCAGCACCAGCATCGCAGATACGCAGTATTTT,CASSTSIADTQYF
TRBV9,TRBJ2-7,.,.,TGTGCCAGCAGCGTAGCTACCGGAGGGTTGTACGAGCAGTACTTC,CASSVATGGLYEQYF
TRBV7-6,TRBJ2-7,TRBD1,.,TGTGCCAGCAGCTTTAACTCCGGGAGACAGGGGGAGCACGAGCAGTACTTC,CASSFNSGRQGEHEQYF
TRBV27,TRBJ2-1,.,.,TGTGCCAGCAGTTTATGGCGAAACAATGAGCAGTTCTTC,CASSLWRNNEQFF
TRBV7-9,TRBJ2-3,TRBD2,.,TGTGCCAGCAGCGTTACTAGCGGGGGTAGCACAGATACGCAGTATTTT,CASSVTSGGSTDTQYF
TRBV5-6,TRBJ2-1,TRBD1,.,TGTGCCAGCAGCTACCGGGACAGGGGTGTCCATGAGCAGTTCTTC,CASSYRDRGVHEQFF
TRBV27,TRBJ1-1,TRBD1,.,TGTGCCAGCCGTCGACAGGGAAGGCGGTCTCTGAACACTGAAGCTTTCTTT,CASRRQGRRSLNTEAFF
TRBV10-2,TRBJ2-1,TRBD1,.,TGCGCCAGCAGTCCCGGAGGACAGGGTATCAATGAGCAGTTCTTC,CASSPGGQGINEQFF
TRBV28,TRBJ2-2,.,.,TGTGCCAGCAGTTCTCCTTGGCGGGACCCGTACACCGGGGAGCTGTTTTTT,CASSSPWRDPYTGELFF
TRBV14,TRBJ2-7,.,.,TGTGCCAGCAGCCAGTCGGACAGCCGGCCCTACGAGCAGTACTTC,CASSQSDSRPYEQYF
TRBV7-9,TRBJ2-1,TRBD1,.,TGTGCCAGCAGCGAGGGACAGGGAGCCCGCAATGAGCAGTTCTTC,CASSEGQGARNEQFF
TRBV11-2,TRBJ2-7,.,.,TGTGCCAGCAGCTTAGGAGGAATCCCTGACGAGCAGTACTTC,CASSLGGIPDEQYF
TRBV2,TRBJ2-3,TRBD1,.,TGTGCCAGCAATACGGGACAGGGAGGCCACTACACAGATACGCAGTATTTT,CASNTGQGGHYTDTQYF
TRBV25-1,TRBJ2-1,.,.,TGTGCCAGCAGTGAATCGGTAGTTTATGAGCAGTTCTTC,CASSESVVYEQFF
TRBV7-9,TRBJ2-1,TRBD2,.,TGTGCCAGCAGCACCGGGACTACCAATGAGCAGTTCTTC,CASSTGTTNEQFF
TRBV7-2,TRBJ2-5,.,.,TGTGCCAGCAGCCCGCCCGGACCTCGGGAGACCCAGTACTTC,CASSPPGPRETQYF
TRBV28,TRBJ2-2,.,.,TGTGCCAGCAGTTTACTTAGCCCTGAAGCGGTCACCGGGGAGCTGTTTTTT,CASSLLSPEAVTGELFF
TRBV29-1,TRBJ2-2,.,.,TGCAGCGTCGGTGACAGTCTATTCGGGGAGCTGTTTTTT,CSVGDSLFGELFF
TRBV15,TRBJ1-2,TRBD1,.,TGTGCCACTACGGACAGGGCCTATGGCTACACCTTC,CATTDRAYGYTF
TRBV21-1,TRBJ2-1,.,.,TGTGCCAGCAGCAAAGCGCTTAGCGGGAGGGCCGGGGATGAGCAGTTCTTC,CASSKALSGRAGDEQFF
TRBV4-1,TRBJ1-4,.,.,TGCGCCAGCAGCCCCCAAGGGTGGGAAAAACTGTTTTTT,CASSPQGWEKLFF
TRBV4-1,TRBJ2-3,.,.,TGCGCCAGCAGCCACCTAAGCGGAGGGACAGATACGCAGTATTTT,CASSHLSGGTDTQYF
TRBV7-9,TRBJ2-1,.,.,TGTGCCAGCAGCTGGGTAGGGGAGCAGTTCTTC,CASSWVGEQFF
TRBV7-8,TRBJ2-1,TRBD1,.,TGTGCCAGCAGCCCGAGGACAGGGGTGAGCTCCTACAATGAGCAGTTCTTC,CASSPRTGVSSYNEQFF
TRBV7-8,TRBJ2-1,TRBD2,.,TGTGCCAGCAGCCCCAGGACTAGCGGGAGAAGGGGTGAGCAGTTCTTC,CASSPRTSGRRGEQFF
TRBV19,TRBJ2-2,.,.,TGTGCCAGTAGTAATCGCCCAATAGGGACCGGGGAGCTGTTTTTT,CASSNRPIGTGELFF
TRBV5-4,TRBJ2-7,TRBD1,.,TGTGCCAGCAGCTTCCAGGGACAGGGTATGTACGAGCAGTACTTC,CASSFQGQGMYEQYF
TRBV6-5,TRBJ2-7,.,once,TGTGCCAGTAGACAGAATGCACTTACTGAGCAGTACTTC,CASRQNALTEQYF
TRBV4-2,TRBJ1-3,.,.,TGTGCCAGCAGCCAAGATTTCAGTTTCTCTGGAAACACCATATATTTT,CASSQDFSFSGNTIYF
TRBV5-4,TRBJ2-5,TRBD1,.,TGTGCCAGCAGCTACCCCGGGACAGCCCAAGAGACCCAGTACTTC,CASSYPGTAQETQYF
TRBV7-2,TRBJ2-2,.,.,TGTGCCAGCAGCTTTACAGGCGGGGCCGGGGAGCTGTTTTTT,CASSFTGGAGELFF
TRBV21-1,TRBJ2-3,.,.,TGTGCCAGCAGCAAAGGGGACAGGGCTATCACAGATACGCAGTATTTT,CASSKGDRAITDTQYF
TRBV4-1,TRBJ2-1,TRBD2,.,TGCGCCAGCAGCCAGGGACTAGCGGCCTTCGATGAGCAGTTCTTC,CASSQGLAAFDEQFF
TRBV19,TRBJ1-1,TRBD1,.,TGTGCCAGTAGGGGACAGGAATTTGAAGCTTTCTTT,CASRGQEFEAFF
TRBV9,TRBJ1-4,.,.,TGTGCCAGCAGCTCTTCCGGGCGTCCGAATGAAAAACTGTTTTTT,CASSSSGRPNEKLFF
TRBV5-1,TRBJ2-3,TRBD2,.,TGCACCAGCAGCTTGGCGGGAGCGATGACAGATACGCAGTATTTT,CTSSLAGAMTDTQYF
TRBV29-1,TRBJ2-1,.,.,TGCAGCGTTGAATTTCGGGGTAGTATCTACAATGAGCAGTTCTTC,CSVEFRGSIYNEQFF
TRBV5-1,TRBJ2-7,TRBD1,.,TGCGCCAGCAGCTTGGGACAGGGGGCTGACGAGCAGTACTTC,CASSLGQGADEQYF